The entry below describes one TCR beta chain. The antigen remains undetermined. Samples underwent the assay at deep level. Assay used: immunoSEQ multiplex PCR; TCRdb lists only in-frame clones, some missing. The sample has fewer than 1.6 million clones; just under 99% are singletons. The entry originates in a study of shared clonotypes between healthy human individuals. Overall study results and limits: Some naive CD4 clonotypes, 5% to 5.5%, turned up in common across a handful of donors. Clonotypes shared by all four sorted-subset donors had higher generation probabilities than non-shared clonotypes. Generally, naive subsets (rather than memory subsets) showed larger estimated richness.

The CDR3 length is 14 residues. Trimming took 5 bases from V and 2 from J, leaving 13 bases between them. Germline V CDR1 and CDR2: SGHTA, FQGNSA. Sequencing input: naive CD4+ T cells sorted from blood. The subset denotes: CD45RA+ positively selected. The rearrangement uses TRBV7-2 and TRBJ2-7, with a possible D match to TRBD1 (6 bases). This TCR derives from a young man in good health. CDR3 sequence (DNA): TGTGCCAGCAGCAAAGGGGGATCCCCCTACGAGCAGTACTTC. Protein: CASSKGGSPYEQYF.